Sequencing of this T cell receptor beta chain was carried out in a study of control samples from healthy donors and cancer patients. Data came from immunoSEQ multiplex PCR; TCRdb stores just in-frame clones and leaves some out. The profile shows approximately 150,000 clones, roughly 94% of them singletons. The origin of this receptor is a man between 60 and 75 years old with colorectal cancer. The sample consisted of PBMCs.

For the CDR3, the DNA is TGTGCCAGCCGACAGGACCCCCGGGAGACCCAGTACTTC. Translating it yields CASRQDPRETQYF. The genes are TRBV2 and TRBJ2-5; the D gene is possibly TRBD1 (6 bases). Germline-derived CDR1 and CDR2 are SNHLY and FYNNEI. The V and J ends lost 8 bases and 5 bases respectively, with 15 bases between them. The CDR3 consists of 13 residues.